The T cell receptor (beta chain) under discussion was sequenced for a study of cytomegalovirus exposure and HLA in healthy donors. The PCR ran on 60 Vbeta and 13 Jbeta primers. Profiling relied on immunoSEQ multiplex PCR, and the TCRdb table lists in-frame clones only, not all of them. The table includes approximately 260,000 clones, about nine tenths detected once. The CDR3 length is 14 residues. CDR1 and CDR2 (germline): MDHEN, SYDVKM. V lost 7 bases and J lost 5, with 18 bases in between. The receptor's source is a girl aged 2-10 years in good health and CMV-seronegative. J is TRBJ2-7 and V is TRBV28, with a possible D match to TRBD1 (6 bases). Sequenced material: PBMCs. CDR3 protein: CASTITGIGNEQYF. The CDR3 nucleotides read TGTGCCAGCACCATTACAGGGATTGGGAACGAGCAGTACTTC.